A selection of T cell receptor beta chains follows, all from one sample in a study of cytomegalovirus exposure and HLA in healthy donors. Produced via immunoSEQ multiplex PCR; TCRdb's table is partial and in-frame only. This table has hundreds of thousands of clones, less than 95% appearing once. Sequenced material: PBMCs. The source of these receptors is a woman aged 25-40 years in good health and CMV-seronegative. Each CDR3 is given with its conserved first and last residue. The order of the fields is J gene, D gene, V gene, clone size, CDR3 DNA, CDR3 protein. D genes are given only for firm matches. Clone size, where shown, is once, few, many, or a class for clones that have expanded.

>TRBJ1-1|.|TRBV28|few
TGTGCCAGCAGTTTATTTAACGTAGGCACTGAAGCTTTCTTT
CASSLFNVGTEAFF
>TRBJ2-2|TRBD2|TRBV28|.
TGTGCCAGCAGTTTGCCGACTAGCGGGAGTTGGAACACCGGGGAGCTGTTTTTT
CASSLPTSGSWNTGELFF
>TRBJ2-7|.|TRBV6-6|.
TGTGCCAGCGGCGCGGGAAGGGAATACGAGCAGTACTTC
CASGAGREYEQYF
>TRBJ2-7|TRBD2|TRBV5-6|.
TGTGCCAGCAGCCTCCTAGCGGGATTGTCCTACGAGCAGTACTTC
CASSLLAGLSYEQYF
>TRBJ1-4|.|TRBV5-6|.
TGTGCCAGCAGCTTAAGTTACGGAGGGATTACTAATGAAAAACTGTTTTTT
CASSLSYGGITNEKLFF
>TRBJ2-7|.|TRBV18|.
TGTGCCAGCTCACCCAACCGAGGAGGCGGCGAGCAGTACTTC
CASSPNRGGGEQYF
>TRBJ2-1|.|TRBV6-1|once
TGTGCCAGCAGCCGACTAGGAGTCCTCAATGAGCAGTTCTTC
CASSRLGVLNEQFF
>TRBJ1-5|.|TRBV6-1|.
TGTGCCAGCAGTGGGCAGGGATTAGGTCAGCCCCAGCATTTT
CASSGQGLGQPQHF
>TRBJ2-2|TRBD2|TRBV5-1|.
TGCGCCAGCAGCTTGAGATTGGCGGGAGGTTCCGGGGAGCTGTTTTTT
CASSLRLAGGSGELFF
>TRBJ2-7|.|TRBV29-1|.
TGCAGCCACAGTTTGTCAGGGTCTACGCAGCAGTACTTC
CSHSLSGSTQQYF
>TRBJ2-7|TRBD2|TRBV7-2|.
TGTGCCAGCAGCTTAGATAGCGGGACTGGCTCCTACGAGCAGTACTTC
CASSLDSGTGSYEQYF
>TRBJ2-7|TRBD2|TRBV27|.
TGTGCCAGCAGCCTACTAGCGGGAGGCCCCTACGAGCAGTACTTC
CASSLLAGGPYEQYF
>TRBJ1-1|.|TRBV2|once
TGTGCCACTAGAGGGGACTGGGGGACTGAAGCTTTCTTT
CATRGDWGTEAFF
>TRBJ2-3|.|TRBV11-2|once
TGTGCCAGCACCATTAAAACGGGGTATTGGGGCACAGATACGCAGTATTTT
CASTIKTGYWGTDTQYF
>TRBJ2-1|.|TRBV11-2|.
TGTGCCAGCAGCTTAAGTACGGGGGAAGACTACAATGAGCAGTTCTTC
CASSLSTGEDYNEQFF
>TRBJ2-5|.|TRBV10-3|.
TGTGCCATCAGTGAGTCGGGCAGGGCGCAGGGGACCCAGTACTTC
CAISESGRAQGTQYF
>TRBJ1-5|TRBD1|TRBV9|.
TGTGCCAGCAGCGTAGAGTCAGGGGGACAGCCCCAGCATTTT
CASSVESGGQPQHF
>TRBJ2-3|TRBD2|TRBV6-5|once
TGTGCCAGCAGTGCCACTAGCGCGCACTTTGATACGCAGTATTTT
CASSATSAHFDTQYF
>TRBJ2-3|TRBD2|TRBV27|.
TGTGCCAGCAGTTTATCGAAACTAGCGGGAGCAGATACGCAGTATTTT
CASSLSKLAGADTQYF
>TRBJ2-1|.|TRBV5-1|.
TGCGCCAGCAGCTTGGGCGCCCGGGATGAGCAGTTCTTC
CASSLGARDEQFF
>TRBJ1-1|TRBD1|TRBV5-1|.
TGCGCCAGCAGCTCAACAGGGGACCTGAACACTGAAGCTTTCTTT
CASSSTGDLNTEAFF
>TRBJ1-3|.|TRBV7-9|.
TGTGCCAGCAGCCCAACACAGAGTCAGGGAAACACCATATATTTT
CASSPTQSQGNTIYF
>TRBJ2-2|.|TRBV19|.
TGTGCCAGTAGTATGGGACCCGTGGTCGGGGAGCTGTTTTTT
CASSMGPVVGELFF
>TRBJ2-2|TRBD2|TRBV5-6|.
TGTGCCAGCAGCACACTAGCGGGAGGGCCTGGCGGGGAGCTGTTTTTT
CASSTLAGGPGGELFF
>TRBJ1-3|.|TRBV9|.
TGTGCCAGCAGCGAGGGGGGGATAAACACCATATATTTT
CASSEGGINTIYF
>TRBJ2-7|TRBD1|TRBV5-1|.
TGCGCCAGCAGCTCCCGGACAGGGGGAGGGACCTACGAGCAGTACTTC
CASSSRTGGGTYEQYF
>TRBJ2-7|.|TRBV27|once
TGTGCCAGCAGTTATTCAGGGGCCCATTCCTACGAGCAGTACTTC
CASSYSGAHSYEQYF
>TRBJ2-1|TRBD2|TRBV4-1|.
TGCGCCAGCAGCGAAGGGGCGGGAGGGGGGAATGAGCAGTTCTTC
CASSEGAGGGNEQFF
>TRBJ1-2|TRBD1|TRBV7-9|few
TGTGCCAGCAGCCAATGGGACAGGCGTTACGGCTACACCTTC
CASSQWDRRYGYTF
>TRBJ2-3|.|TRBV9|.
TGTGCCAGCAGCGTAGCTCCCGGCGGCTACCGCACAGATACGCAGTATTTT
CASSVAPGGYRTDTQYF
>TRBJ2-7|.|TRBV27|.
TGTGCCAGCGGGTTACAGGGCCGGTTGTACGAGCAGTACTTC
CASGLQGRLYEQYF
>TRBJ2-7|TRBD1|TRBV5-6|once
TGTGCCAGCAGCGGCCGGGACAGGGGGCTGGACGAGCAGTACTTC
CASSGRDRGLDEQYF
>TRBJ2-6|.|TRBV2|.
TGTGCCAGCAGTGAAGAAGGGCGGACTGGGGCCAACGTCCTGACTTTC
CASSEEGRTGANVLTF
>TRBJ2-3|TRBD2|TRBV5-1|.
TGCGCCAGCAGCTTGGATTGGGAGGGAAATACGCAGTATTTT
CASSLDWEGNTQYF
>TRBJ2-3|TRBD2|TRBV7-2|.
TGTGCCAGCAGCCTACGCCACCCAAGACTAGCGGGAGGGATGGATACGCAGTATTTT
CASSLRHPRLAGGMDTQYF
>TRBJ2-1|TRBD2|TRBV27|.
TGTGCCAGCAGTTTATTGAGCGGGAGCAATGAGCAGTTCTTC
CASSLLSGSNEQFF
>TRBJ2-3|.|TRBV7-6|.
TGTGCCAGCAGCTTAGTTAGCCGGGGGGCGGTGTCCACAGATACGCAGTATTTT
CASSLVSRGAVSTDTQYF
>TRBJ2-1|.|TRBV4-3|.
TGCGCCAGCAGCAGACGGGACGAAGACAATGAGCAGTTCTTC
CASSRRDEDNEQFF
>TRBJ2-7|TRBD2|TRBV4-1|.
TGCGCCAGCAGCCATACCTTAGCGGGGAGTACCTACGAGCAGTACTTC
CASSHTLAGSTYEQYF